This TCR beta chain derives from a study of lymphopenia after photon versus proton radiotherapy. CDR1 is GTSNPN and CDR2 is SVGIG in the germline V gene (reference sequence). V shed 5 bases and J shed 1 base, with 14 bases lying between them. The CDR3 contains 14 residues. Libraries were prepared by immunoSEQ multiplex PCR; TCRdb keeps only in-frame clonotypes and omits some of them. The sample holds about 53,000 clones; more than 70% are singletons and the top ten take approximately 31%. With respect to this clone: The antigen remains unidentified.

Study-wide findings and caveats: Post-nadir diversity loss with photons came from oligoclonal expansion, particularly CD8+ Temra cells.

This material consisted of peripheral blood, taken from a patient treated with photon-based radiotherapy. This chain links TRBV30 with TRBJ1-1, with D possibly being TRBD1 (5 bases). The clonotype originates from a man aged 45-60 years with gastric cancer. The CDR3 sequence is CAWGKGRGNTEAFF. The DNA of the CDR3 is TGTGCCTGGGGCAAGGGGAGGGGGAACACTGAAGCTTTCTTT. The whole variable domain, filled in from reference TRBV30 and TRBJ1-1, reads SQTIHQWPATLVQPVGSPLSLECTVEGTSNPNLYWYRQAAGRGLQLLFYSVGIGQISSEVPQNLSASRPQDRQFILSSKKLLLSDSGFYLCAWGKGRGNTEAFFGQGTRLTVV.